The clone carrying this T cell receptor (beta chain) was detected a few times. These data are taken from a study of T cell responses to AZD1222 COVID-19 vaccine. Using immunoSEQ multiplex PCR, the repertoire was profiled, and TCRdb retains in-frame clones only, with some absent. The table includes 100,000 to 150,000 clones, 86% detected once. V was pared by 3 bases and J by 9 bases, with 12 bases between. CDR1 and CDR2 (germline): SEHNR, FQNEAQ (reference sequence). The CDR3 sequence is 13 residues long. This receptor was obtained from an adult in good health. The chain joins TRBV7-9 to TRBJ2-1; D not certain. The sequencing used peripheral blood, collected on day 0 of AZD1222 vaccination. The DNA for the CDR3 is TGTGCCAGCAGCTTGAGCCGAGGCATTGAGCAGTTCTTC. It specifies CASSLSRGIEQFF.